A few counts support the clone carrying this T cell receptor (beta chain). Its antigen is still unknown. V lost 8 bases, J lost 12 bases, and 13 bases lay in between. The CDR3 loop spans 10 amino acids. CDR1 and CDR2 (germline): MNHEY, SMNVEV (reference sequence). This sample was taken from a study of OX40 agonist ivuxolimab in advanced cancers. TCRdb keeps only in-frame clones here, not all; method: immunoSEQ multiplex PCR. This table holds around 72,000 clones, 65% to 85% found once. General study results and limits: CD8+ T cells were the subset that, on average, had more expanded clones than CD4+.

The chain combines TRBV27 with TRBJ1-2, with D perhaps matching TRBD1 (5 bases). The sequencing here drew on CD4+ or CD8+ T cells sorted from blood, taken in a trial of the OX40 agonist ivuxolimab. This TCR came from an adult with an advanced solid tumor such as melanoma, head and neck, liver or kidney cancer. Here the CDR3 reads CASPTGLDTF. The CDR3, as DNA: TGTGCCAGCCCTACAGGTTTGGACACCTTC.